These 13 T cell receptor beta chains came from one sample sequenced in a study of blood T cell repertoires in COVID-19. The assay was immunoSEQ multiplex PCR, and TCRdb's table has in-frame clones only and misses some. The sample holds some 340,000 clones, around 88% seen once. The specimen sequenced was peripheral blood. All receptors derive from a man aged 25-45 years with active or convalescent COVID-19.

The chain uses TRBV9 and TRBJ1-1; possibly TRBD1 for D (5 bases). This CDR3 spans 14 amino acids. V was trimmed by 2 bases and J by 4 bases, leaving 12 bases between them. In germline, CDR1 is SGDLS, CDR2 YYNGEE. CDR3 sequence: CASSVRGDGTEAFF. The DNA for the CDR3 is TGTGCCAGCAGCGTCCGGGGGGACGGCACTGAAGCTTTCTTT. The whole variable domain, filled in from reference TRBV9 and TRBJ1-1, reads DSGVTQTPKHLITATGQRVTLRCSPRSGDLSVYWYQQSLDQGLQFLIQYYNGEERAKGNILERFSAQQFPDLHSELNLSSLELGDSALYFCASSVRGDGTEAFFGQGTRLTVV.

This rearrangement joins TRBV2 to TRBJ2-1; TRBD2 matches 14 bases. The CDR3 runs 18 residues. The V and J ends lost 6 bases and 0 bases, in that order; junction bases with no gene match: 7. CDR1 and CDR2 (germline): SNHLY, FYNNEI. The CDR3 bases are TGTGCCAGCAGGGCGGGACTAGCGGGGGCATCCTCCTACAATGAGCAGTTCTTC. This sequence encodes CASRAGLAGASSYNEQFF.

The rearrangement uses TRBV27 and TRBJ1-2, with D perhaps matching TRBD1 (6 bases). Trimming took 5 bases from V and 4 from J, leaving 11 bases between them. This CDR3 is 13 amino acids long. Germline V gene sequence: CDR1 MNHEY, CDR2 SMNVEV (reference sequence). Here the CDR3 DNA reads TGTGCCAGCAGTCAGGGAGGGGGCTATGGCTACACCTTC. Its translation: CASSQGGGYGYTF.

The genes are TRBV28 and TRBJ1-6; the D gene is possibly TRBD1 (6 bases). The CDR3 is 13 residues long. With 11 bases removed from V and 7 bases from J, the gap between germline ends came to 15 bases. Germline-derived CDR1 and CDR2 are MDHEN and SYDVKM. This chain's CDR3 is CAGQGHRNSPLHF. CDR3 DNA sequence: TGTGCCGGGCAGGGACACCGAAATTCACCCCTCCACTTT.

This clone was picked up one time. V is TRBV4-2 and J is TRBJ1-6, with D tentatively TRBD1 (5 bases). The CDR3 has 14 residues. V was shortened by 3 bases and J by 7 bases, with 10 bases between the two germline ends. From germline, CDR1 is LGHNA and CDR2 YNFKEQ. The CDR3 coding sequence is TGTGCCAGCAGCCAGGCAAGACAGAATTCACCCCTCCACTTT. Its translation is CASSQARQNSPLHF.

This chain uses TRBV27 with TRBJ2-7; 13 nucleotides line up with TRBD2. Per the germline V gene, CDR1 is MNHEY and CDR2 is SMNVEV (reference sequence). This CDR3 is 16 amino acids long. V gave up 5 bases and J gave up 0 bases; unmatched junction bases: 4. DNA of the CDR3: TGTGCCAGCAGTCCGAGGACTAGCGGGGGCTCCTACGAGCAGTACTTC. It codes for CASSPRTSGGSYEQYF.

V is TRBV2 and J is TRBJ1-1; 7 bases line up with TRBD1. Germline V gene sequence: CDR1 SNHLY, CDR2 FYNNEI. The CDR3 covers 15 residues. The junction had 14 bases not matched to a gene; V was cut back by 6 bases and J by 7 bases. The CDR3 DNA follows: TGTGCCAGCAGCCCAGGACAGGCCCGACGTTTTGAAGCTTTCTTT. Translation gives CASSPGQARRFEAFF.

V and J are TRBV12-3 or TRBV12-4 and TRBJ2-3; D is unresolved. The V and J ends lost 6 bases and 2 bases respectively, with 6 bases between them. CDR3 length: 12 residues. CDR3 protein: CASRLITDTQYF. CDR3 bases: TGTGCCAGCAGACTCATCACAGATACGCAGTATTTT.

The V gene is TRBV7-3, the J gene TRBJ1-1; no firm D call. Germline CDR1 reads SGHTA; CDR2 reads FQGTGA. The ends were cut back, 4 bases at V and 0 bases at J, with 12 bases in the middle. The CDR3 extends over 15 amino acids. The CDR3 DNA reads TGTGCCAGCAGCTCCGGTTTAAAGTTGAACACTGAAGCTTTCTTT. Encoded protein: CASSSGLKLNTEAFF.

The J gene is TRBJ2-3, the V gene TRBV4-1; 7 nucleotides agree with TRBD2. J gave up 6 bases and V 3 bases, and 9 bases lay outside the gene matches. The germline CDR1 and CDR2 sequences are MGHRA and YSYEKL. CDR3 length equals 15 residues. The CDR3 DNA follows: TGCGCCAGCAGCCACCTAGCGGTCCCCACGGATACGCAGTATTTT. Translation gives CASSHLAVPTDTQYF.

V and J are TRBV19 and TRBJ2-7, with a tentative D call TRBD2 (5 bases). The germline CDR1 and CDR2 sequences are LNHDA and SQIVND (reference sequence). V was trimmed by 1 base and J by 3 bases, leaving 10 bases between them. The CDR3 is made up of 14 amino acids. The CDR3 bases are TGTGCCAGTAGTATAGGGCCCGGGGACTACGAGCAGTACTTC. Protein: CASSIGPGDYEQYF.

The chain uses TRBV30 and TRBJ2-7, with 12 bases lining up with TRBD2. V dropped 4 bases and J dropped 7; count of bases not matched to a gene: 11. The CDR3 loop spans 15 amino acids. The germline V gene encodes CDR1 GTSNPN and CDR2 SVGIG (reference sequence). CDR3 region: CAWTRLGLAGGEQYF. The CDR3 coding sequence is TGTGCCTGGACCCGTCTGGGACTAGCGGGCGGGGAGCAGTACTTC.

A few counts support this clone. The chain couples TRBV18 to TRBJ1-1, with D perhaps TRBD1 (6 bases). The CDR3 sequence is 15 residues long. CDR1 is KGHSH and CDR2 is LQKENI in the germline V gene. Trimming stripped 0 bases from V and 2 bases from J, with 10 bases between. The CDR3 sequence is CASSPPWGRNTEAFF. Here the CDR3 DNA reads TGTGCCAGCTCACCACCTTGGGGGCGCAACACTGAAGCTTTCTTT. The variable domain in full, with the rest retrieved from reference TRBV18 and TRBJ1-1, is NAGVMQNPRHLVRRRGQEARLRCSPMKGHSHVYWYRQLPEEGLKFMVYLQKENIIDESGMPKERFSAEFPKEGPSILRIQQVVRGDSAAYFCASSPPWGRNTEAFFGQGTRLTVV.